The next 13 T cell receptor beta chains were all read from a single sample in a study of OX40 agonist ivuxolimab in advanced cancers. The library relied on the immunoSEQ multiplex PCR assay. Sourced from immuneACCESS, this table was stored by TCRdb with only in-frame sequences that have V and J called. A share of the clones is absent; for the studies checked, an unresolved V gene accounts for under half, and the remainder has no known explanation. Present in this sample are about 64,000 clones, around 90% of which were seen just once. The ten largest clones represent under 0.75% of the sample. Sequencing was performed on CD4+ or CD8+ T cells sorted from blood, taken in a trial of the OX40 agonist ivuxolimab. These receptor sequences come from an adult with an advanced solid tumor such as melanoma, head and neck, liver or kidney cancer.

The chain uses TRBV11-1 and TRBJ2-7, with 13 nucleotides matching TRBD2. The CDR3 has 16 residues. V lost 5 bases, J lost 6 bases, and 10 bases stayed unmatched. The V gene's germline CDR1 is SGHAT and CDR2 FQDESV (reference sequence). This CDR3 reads CASSRLAGGVQGEQYF. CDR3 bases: TGTGCCAGCAGCAGACTAGCGGGAGGCGTTCAGGGCGAGCAGTACTTC.

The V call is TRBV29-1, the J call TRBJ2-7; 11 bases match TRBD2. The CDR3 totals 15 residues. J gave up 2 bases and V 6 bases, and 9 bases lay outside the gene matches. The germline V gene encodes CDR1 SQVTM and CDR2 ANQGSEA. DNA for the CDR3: TGCAGCGTCCTCAAACTAGCGGGAGTTGCCTACGAGCAGTACTTC. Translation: CSVLKLAGVAYEQYF.

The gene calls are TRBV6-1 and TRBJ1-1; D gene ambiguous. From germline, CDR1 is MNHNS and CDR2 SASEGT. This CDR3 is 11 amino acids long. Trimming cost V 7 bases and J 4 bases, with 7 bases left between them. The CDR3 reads CASTGGTEAFF. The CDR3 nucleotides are TGTGCCAGCACTGGAGGCACTGAAGCTTTCTTT.

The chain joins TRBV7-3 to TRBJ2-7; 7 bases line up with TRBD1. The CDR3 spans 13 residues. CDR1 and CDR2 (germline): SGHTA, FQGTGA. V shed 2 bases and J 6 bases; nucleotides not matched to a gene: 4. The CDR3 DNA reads TGTGCCAGCAGCTTAGCCCCAGGGGGCGAGCAGTACTTC. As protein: CASSLAPGGEQYF.

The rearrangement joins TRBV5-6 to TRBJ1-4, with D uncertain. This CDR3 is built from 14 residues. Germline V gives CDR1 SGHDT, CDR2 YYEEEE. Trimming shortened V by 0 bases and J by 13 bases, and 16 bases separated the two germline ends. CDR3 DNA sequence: TGTGCCAGCAGCTTGGTGGACCTCCCTGGTCGACTGTTTTTT. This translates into CASSLVDLPGRLFF.

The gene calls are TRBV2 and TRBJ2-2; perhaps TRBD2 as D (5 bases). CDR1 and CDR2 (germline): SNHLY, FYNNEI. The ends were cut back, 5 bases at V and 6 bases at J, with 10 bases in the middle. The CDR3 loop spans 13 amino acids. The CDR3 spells CASSSTTAGELFF. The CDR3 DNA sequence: TGTGCCAGCAGTTCGACTACCGCCGGGGAGCTGTTTTTT.

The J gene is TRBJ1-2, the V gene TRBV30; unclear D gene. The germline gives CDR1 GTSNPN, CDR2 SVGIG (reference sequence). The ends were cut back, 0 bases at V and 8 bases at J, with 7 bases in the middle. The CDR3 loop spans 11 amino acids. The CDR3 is CAWSVGGGYTF. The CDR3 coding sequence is TGTGCCTGGAGTGTCGGTGGCGGCTACACCTTC.

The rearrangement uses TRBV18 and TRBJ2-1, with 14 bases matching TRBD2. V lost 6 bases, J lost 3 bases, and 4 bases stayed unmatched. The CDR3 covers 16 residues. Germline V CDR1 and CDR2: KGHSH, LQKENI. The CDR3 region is CASSYGTSGSYNEQFF. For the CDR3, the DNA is TGTGCCAGCTCGTATGGGACTAGCGGGAGCTACAATGAGCAGTTCTTC.

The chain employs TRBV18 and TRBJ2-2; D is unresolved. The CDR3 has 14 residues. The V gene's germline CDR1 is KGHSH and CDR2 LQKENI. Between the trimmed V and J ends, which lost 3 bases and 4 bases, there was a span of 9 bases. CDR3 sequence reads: CASSPQRGTGELFF. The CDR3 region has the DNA TGTGCCAGCTCACCCCAGAGAGGCACCGGGGAGCTGTTTTTT.

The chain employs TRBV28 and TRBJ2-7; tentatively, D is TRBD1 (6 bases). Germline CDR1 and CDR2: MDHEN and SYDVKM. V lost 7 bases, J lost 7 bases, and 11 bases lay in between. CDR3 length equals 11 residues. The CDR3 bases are TGTGCCAGCACCACCGGACAGGAGCAGTACTTC. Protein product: CASTTGQEQYF.

In DNA form, the CDR3 reads TGTGCCAGCAGTCGGGGCTCTGGAAACACCATATATTTT. Its translation: CASSRGSGNTIYF. This chain connects TRBV6-6 to TRBJ1-3, with D hard to call. Between the trimmed V and J ends, which lost 5 bases and 0 bases, there was a span of 5 bases. The CDR3 consists of 13 residues. CDR1 MNHNY and CDR2 SVGAGI come from the germline V gene (reference sequence).

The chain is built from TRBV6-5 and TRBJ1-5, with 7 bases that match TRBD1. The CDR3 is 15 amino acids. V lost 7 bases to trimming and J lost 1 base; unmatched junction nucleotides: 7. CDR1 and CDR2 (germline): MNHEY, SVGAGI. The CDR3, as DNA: TGTGCCAGCAAAATGACAGGGTTGAGCAATCAGCCCCAGCATTTT. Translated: CASKMTGLSNQPQHF.

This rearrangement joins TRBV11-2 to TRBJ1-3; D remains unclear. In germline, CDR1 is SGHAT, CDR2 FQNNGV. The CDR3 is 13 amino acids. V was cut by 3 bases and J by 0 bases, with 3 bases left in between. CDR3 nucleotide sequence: TGTGCCAGCAGCTTTGGCTCTGGAAACACCATATATTTT. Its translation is CASSFGSGNTIYF. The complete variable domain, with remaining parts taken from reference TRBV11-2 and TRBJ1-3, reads EAGVAQSPRYKIIEKRQSVAFWCNPISGHATLYWYQQILGQGPKLLIQFQNNGVVDDSQLPKDRFSAERLKGVDSTLKIQPAKLEDSAVYLCASSFGSGNTIYFGEGSWLTVV.